This entry describes one T cell receptor (beta chain). Its matching antigen is unknown. This record comes from a study of blood T cells in healthy people across ages. Findings and limits, study-wide: The diversity estimates, figures obtained from one million T cells, were considered underestimates.

Using a J-beta primer mix together with a sample-barcoded 5' primer, a second PCR was run for about 6 to 12 cycles. The template-switch adaptor was a 5' adaptor with 12 random nucleotides. It tagged each cDNA molecule. TCRdb independently ran MiXCR on the 5' RACE reads; one entry per CDR3 protein. The table has 450,000 to 650,000 distinct CDR3 sequences, under 30% seen once. PBMCs numbering at least 6.5 million were isolated per sample. Per germline, CDR1 MNHEY and CDR2 SVGEGT. Trimming cost V 8 bases and J 8 bases; bases outside gene matches: 7. The CDR3 spans 13 residues. The same sample was also used in a study of T cells of mothers and their children. That study reports: With unrelated pairs as the comparison, related mother-child pairs had a slightly higher overlap that was not significant.

Sequencing was done on a sample of blood. J is TRBJ1-4 and V is TRBV6-2 or TRBV6-3, with 8 nucleotides matching TRBD1. The source is a boy younger than 18 in good health. This chain's CDR3 is CASWSRGQEKLFF. The CDR3 DNA is TGTGCCAGCTGGAGCAGGGGGCAGGAAAAACTGTTTTTT.